This is a list of T cell receptor beta chains from one sample in a study of T cell clones after liver transplantation. Assay: immunoSEQ multiplex PCR; the TCRdb copy retains only in-frame clones and omits some. The sample shows approximately 26,000 clones, almost 70% of them seen only once. Specimen: CD4+ T cells from blood, collected before liver transplant. These receptors all stem from a human donor who received a liver transplant. The CDR3 runs from the conserved cysteine through the conserved F or W. The order of the fields is clone size, D gene, V gene, CDR3 length, J gene, CDR3 DNA, CDR3 protein. The D gene is left open where the match is weak. Rows give clone size only sometimes, using once, few, many, or a class for an expanded clone.

clone_size: medium-sized
d_call: -
v_call: TRBV25-1
cdr3_length: 13
j_call: TRBJ1-2
cdr3_nt: TGTGCCAGCAGTGAATACGGTGGCTATGGCTACACCTTC
cdr3_aa: CASSEYGGYGYTF

clone_size: -
d_call: TRBD1
v_call: TRBV6-5
cdr3_length: 15
j_call: TRBJ2-2
cdr3_nt: TGTGCCAGCAGTCCGGACAGGGGGCTTGGCGGGGAGCTGTTTTTT
cdr3_aa: CASSPDRGLGGELFF

clone_size: -
d_call: TRBD1
v_call: TRBV11-2
cdr3_length: 13
j_call: TRBJ1-2
cdr3_nt: TGTGCCAGCAGCTTGGACAGGGGGCGCGGCTACACCTTC
cdr3_aa: CASSLDRGRGYTF

clone_size: -
d_call: -
v_call: TRBV9
cdr3_length: 13
j_call: TRBJ2-5
cdr3_nt: TGTGCCAGCAGCGTAGATTCCGAGGGGACCCAGTACTTC
cdr3_aa: CASSVDSEGTQYF

clone_size: few
d_call: TRBD2
v_call: TRBV5-1
cdr3_length: 15
j_call: TRBJ2-3
cdr3_nt: TGCGCCAGCAGCCAGGGACTAGCGGGGGTCGATACGCAGTATTTT
cdr3_aa: CASSQGLAGVDTQYF

clone_size: -
d_call: -
v_call: TRBV19
cdr3_length: 12
j_call: TRBJ1-5
cdr3_nt: TGTGCCACGCGACTCCACAATCAGCCCCAGCATTTT
cdr3_aa: CATRLHNQPQHF

clone_size: few
d_call: -
v_call: TRBV18
cdr3_length: 13
j_call: TRBJ2-1
cdr3_nt: TGTGCCAGCACCAACTCACAGCGGAATGAGCAGTTCTTC
cdr3_aa: CASTNSQRNEQFF

clone_size: -
d_call: -
v_call: TRBV13
cdr3_length: 12
j_call: TRBJ2-5
cdr3_nt: TGTGCCAGCAGCGTCCACCAAGAGACCCAGTACTTC
cdr3_aa: CASSVHQETQYF

clone_size: -
d_call: -
v_call: TRBV7-9
cdr3_length: 13
j_call: TRBJ1-2
cdr3_nt: TGTGCCAGCAGCCTCGCCGCTAACTATGGCTACACCTTC
cdr3_aa: CASSLAANYGYTF

clone_size: -
d_call: -
v_call: TRBV6-1
cdr3_length: 15
j_call: TRBJ2-6
cdr3_nt: TGTGCCAGCAGGGCCCTTTTCTCTGGGGCCAACGTCCTGACTTTC
cdr3_aa: CASRALFSGANVLTF

clone_size: -
d_call: -
v_call: TRBV5-1
cdr3_length: 14
j_call: TRBJ2-2
cdr3_nt: TGCGCCAGCCGGGACACTTTTAACACCGGGGAGCTGTTTTTT
cdr3_aa: CASRDTFNTGELFF

clone_size: -
d_call: -
v_call: TRBV7-2
cdr3_length: 13
j_call: TRBJ1-2
cdr3_nt: TGTGCCAGCAGCTCCTTGGTTGGGTATGGCTACACCTTC
cdr3_aa: CASSSLVGYGYTF

clone_size: -
d_call: TRBD1
v_call: TRBV19
cdr3_length: 13
j_call: TRBJ1-2
cdr3_nt: TGTGCCAGTAGAACGACAGGGAACTATGGCTACACCTTC
cdr3_aa: CASRTTGNYGYTF

clone_size: -
d_call: -
v_call: TRBV6-5
cdr3_length: 14
j_call: TRBJ1-1
cdr3_nt: TGTGCCAGCAGTTACGACACATCAGGCACTGAAGCTTTCTTT
cdr3_aa: CASSYDTSGTEAFF

clone_size: -
d_call: -
v_call: TRBV18
cdr3_length: 14
j_call: TRBJ2-7
cdr3_nt: TGTGCCAGCTCACCGGGGGTTAGCTCCTACGAGCAGTACTTC
cdr3_aa: CASSPGVSSYEQYF

clone_size: -
d_call: TRBD1
v_call: TRBV5-1
cdr3_length: 15
j_call: TRBJ2-3
cdr3_nt: TGCGCCAGCAGCCAAGGGACAGGGGTCGCGGATACGCAGTATTTT
cdr3_aa: CASSQGTGVADTQYF

clone_size: few
d_call: -
v_call: TRBV6-5
cdr3_length: 15
j_call: TRBJ2-7
cdr3_nt: TGTGCCAGCAGTTACGGGGCTAGCGAGTACTACGAGCAGTACTTC
cdr3_aa: CASSYGASEYYEQYF

clone_size: -
d_call: -
v_call: TRBV29-1
cdr3_length: 12
j_call: TRBJ2-5
cdr3_nt: TGCAGCGCAAACAGGGACGGTGAGACCCAGTACTTC
cdr3_aa: CSANRDGETQYF

clone_size: -
d_call: -
v_call: TRBV27
cdr3_length: 16
j_call: TRBJ2-2
cdr3_nt: TGTGCCAGCAGTTTAAGTCCGAGAAGCCACACCGGGGAGCTGTTTTTT
cdr3_aa: CASSLSPRSHTGELFF

clone_size: once
d_call: TRBD2
v_call: TRBV11-3
cdr3_length: 14
j_call: TRBJ2-3
cdr3_nt: TGTGCCAGCAGCTCGACTAGCGGCACAGATACGCAGTATTTT
cdr3_aa: CASSSTSGTDTQYF

clone_size: once
d_call: -
v_call: TRBV6-1
cdr3_length: 14
j_call: TRBJ2-1
cdr3_nt: TGTGCCAGCAGTAGGGGGCGGGGAAACAATGAGCAGTTCTTC
cdr3_aa: CASSRGRGNNEQFF

clone_size: few
d_call: -
v_call: TRBV7-8
cdr3_length: 14
j_call: TRBJ2-3
cdr3_nt: TGTGCCAGCAGCTCGAACGATATAGCGGATACGCAGTATTTT
cdr3_aa: CASSSNDIADTQYF

clone_size: -
d_call: -
v_call: TRBV30
cdr3_length: 17
j_call: TRBJ1-6
cdr3_nt: TGTGCCTGGAGTGTACTTAGAGTGGGCTCCTATAATTCACCCCTCCACTTT
cdr3_aa: CAWSVLRVGSYNSPLHF

clone_size: -
d_call: -
v_call: TRBV14
cdr3_length: 12
j_call: TRBJ2-2
cdr3_nt: TGTGCCAGCAGCCAAGAAGCCGGGGAGCTGTTTTTT
cdr3_aa: CASSQEAGELFF

clone_size: -
d_call: -
v_call: TRBV21-1
cdr3_length: 18
j_call: TRBJ2-3
cdr3_nt: TGTGCCAGCAGCAAAGCAGAACCGGACAGGGGGCTAACAGATACGCAGTATTTT
cdr3_aa: CASSKAEPDRGLTDTQYF

clone_size: -
d_call: -
v_call: TRBV7-2
cdr3_length: 15
j_call: TRBJ2-5
cdr3_nt: TGTGCCAGCAGCTTAGGAGGGGTGGGGCAAGAGACCCAGTACTTC
cdr3_aa: CASSLGGVGQETQYF

clone_size: -
d_call: TRBD1
v_call: TRBV5-1
cdr3_length: 17
j_call: TRBJ1-1
cdr3_nt: TGCGCCAGCAGCAACACAGTGCAGACAGGGATTAACACTGAAGCTTTCTTT
cdr3_aa: CASSNTVQTGINTEAFF

clone_size: -
d_call: -
v_call: TRBV2
cdr3_length: 16
j_call: TRBJ2-1
cdr3_nt: TGTGCCAGCAGTGACTCCGGGCGTCGCTCCTACAATGAGCAGTTCTTC
cdr3_aa: CASSDSGRRSYNEQFF

clone_size: -
d_call: TRBD1
v_call: TRBV13
cdr3_length: 15
j_call: TRBJ1-5
cdr3_nt: TGTGCCAGCAGTGACCCCGGGACAGGGGAACAGCCCCAGCATTTT
cdr3_aa: CASSDPGTGEQPQHF

clone_size: -
d_call: TRBD2
v_call: TRBV6-6
cdr3_length: 14
j_call: TRBJ2-1
cdr3_nt: TGTGCCAGCAAGGATAGCGGGGGGGGGCATGAGCAGTTCTTC
cdr3_aa: CASKDSGGGHEQFF

clone_size: -
d_call: -
v_call: TRBV6-1
cdr3_length: 16
j_call: TRBJ2-6
cdr3_nt: TGTGCCAGCAGTGGACAGTCACGCGCTGGGGCCAACGTCCTGACTTTC
cdr3_aa: CASSGQSRAGANVLTF

clone_size: -
d_call: -
v_call: TRBV30
cdr3_length: 13
j_call: TRBJ2-2
cdr3_nt: TGTGCCTGGAGCGCAGGGGTCACCGGGGAGCTGTTTTTT
cdr3_aa: CAWSAGVTGELFF

clone_size: -
d_call: TRBD2
v_call: TRBV7-9
cdr3_length: 16
j_call: TRBJ2-2
cdr3_nt: TGTGCCAGCAGGTCGTTATCTAGCGGGGCTATCGGGGAGCTGTTTTTT
cdr3_aa: CASRSLSSGAIGELFF

clone_size: few
d_call: -
v_call: TRBV4-2
cdr3_length: 14
j_call: TRBJ1-6
cdr3_nt: TGTGCCAGCAGCCAAGAGAGACATAATTCACCCCTCCACTTT
cdr3_aa: CASSQERHNSPLHF

clone_size: -
d_call: -
v_call: TRBV18
cdr3_length: 11
j_call: TRBJ2-2
cdr3_nt: TGTGCCAGCTCACCTGGAGGGGAGCTGTTTTTT
cdr3_aa: CASSPGGELFF

clone_size: -
d_call: -
v_call: TRBV19
cdr3_length: 15
j_call: TRBJ2-6
cdr3_nt: TGTGCCAGTAGTCCCAGGGTTTCTGGGGCCAACGTCCTGACTTTC
cdr3_aa: CASSPRVSGANVLTF

clone_size: -
d_call: -
v_call: TRBV6-6
cdr3_length: 15
j_call: TRBJ1-5
cdr3_nt: TGTGCCAGCAGGGGCAGGGAGGTAAGCAATCAGCCCCAGCATTTT
cdr3_aa: CASRGREVSNQPQHF